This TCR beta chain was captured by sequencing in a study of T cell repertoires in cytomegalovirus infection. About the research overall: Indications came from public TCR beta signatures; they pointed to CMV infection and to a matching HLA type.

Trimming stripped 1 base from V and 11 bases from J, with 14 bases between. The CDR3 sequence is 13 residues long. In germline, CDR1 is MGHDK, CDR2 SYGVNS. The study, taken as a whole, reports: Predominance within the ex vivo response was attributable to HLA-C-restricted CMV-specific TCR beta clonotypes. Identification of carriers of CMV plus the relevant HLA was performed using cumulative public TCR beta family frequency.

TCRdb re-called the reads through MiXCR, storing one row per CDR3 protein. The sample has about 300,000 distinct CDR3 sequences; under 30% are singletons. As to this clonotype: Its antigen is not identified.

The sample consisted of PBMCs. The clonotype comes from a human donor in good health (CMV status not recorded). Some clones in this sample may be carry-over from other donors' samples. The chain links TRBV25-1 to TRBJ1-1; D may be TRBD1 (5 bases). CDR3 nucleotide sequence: TGTGCCAGCAGTGAATTTGGGGGAACGGATGCTTTCTTT. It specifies CASSEFGGTDAFF.